This T cell receptor (beta chain) was identified in a study of cytomegalovirus exposure and HLA in healthy donors. Study in general: Early released data had tens of millions of unique TCRs, all coming from HLA-typed donors.

This clone was seen a handful of times. The antigen is undetermined. 13 Jbeta primers and 60 Vbeta primers were used for the PCR. The assay was immunoSEQ multiplex PCR, and TCRdb's table has in-frame clones only and misses some. The repertoire holds 100,000 or so clones, with roughly three quarters as singletons. Regarding the study as a whole: No immune exposure information besides CMV serostatus was available. Analyses of presence/absence relied on an assumption of roughly uniform sequencing depth across donors.

Specimen: PBMCs. The receptor was isolated from a man aged 35 to 55 in good health and CMV-seronegative.

Here the CDR3 reads CASRHSNQPQHF. The CDR3 DNA is TGTGCCAGCAGACATAGCAATCAGCCCCAGCATTTT. The chain recombines TRBV2 with TRBJ1-5, with no clear D. The CDR3 sequence is 12 residues long. The germline V gene encodes CDR1 SNHLY and CDR2 FYNNEI. With 6 bases removed from V and 0 bases from J, the gap between germline ends came to 3 bases.